These 20 T cell receptor beta chains were all obtained from the same sample, sequenced in a study of T-cell reconstitution after alpha-beta-depleted transplantation in children. The library targeted TCRbeta and was prepared with unique molecular identifiers. MiXCR was run by TCRdb on the PCR reads, yielding one entry per CDR3 protein. This sample carries a few hundred thousand distinct CDR3 sequences, roughly 13% of them seen once, and the ten largest clones take about 2%. The source was PBMCs, mostly from graft donor cells, collected 360 days after TCRalphabeta/CD19-depleted stem cell transplant. The receptor set was obtained from a male patient younger than 18 who had a stem cell transplant for acute myeloid leukemia, so the T cells may come from the graft donor.

J is TRBJ2-7 and V is TRBV5-1, with D maybe TRBD2 (6 bases). V lost 4 bases and J 6 bases, leaving 26 bases between the germline ends. The germline CDR1 and CDR2 sequences are SGHRS and YFSETQ. There are 17 residues in the CDR3. CDR3 bases: TGCGCCAGCAGCCTGACCCCTTGGGTGGGACTGGGGGTCGAGCAGTACTTC. This codes for CASSLTPWVGLGVEQYF. Full variable domain (rest looked up from reference TRBV5-1 and TRBJ2-7): KAGVTQTPRYLIKTRGQQVTLSCSPISGHRSVSWYQQTPGQGLQFLFEYFSETQRNKGNFPGRFSGRQFSNSRSEMNVSTLELGDSALYLCASSLTPWVGLGVEQYFGPGTRLTVT.

This clonotype was observed at least ten times. This rearrangement joins TRBV9 to TRBJ2-5; no clear D. The CDR3 has 12 residues. Deletions cut 3 bases from V and 3 bases from J, with 6 bases between. The germline gives CDR1 SGDLS, CDR2 YYNGEE. As DNA, the CDR3 is TGTGCCAGCAGCGCACACGAAGAGACCCAGTACTTC. It codes for CASSAHEETQYF.

This clonotype was found a few times. The chain has TRBV28 and TRBJ1-6, with a tentative D call TRBD1 (5 bases). This CDR3 is built from 16 residues. Germline V lookup: CDR1 MDHEN, CDR2 SYDVKM. Trimming took 5 bases from V and 1 from J, leaving 12 bases between them. CDR3 DNA sequence: TGTGCCAGCAGTGACAGTGATCAGTCCTATAATTCACCCCTCCACTTT. Amino acid sequence: CASSDSDQSYNSPLHF.

This clonotype has a count of ten or more. J is TRBJ2-1 and V is TRBV20-1, with TRBD2 matching over 7 bases. The length of the CDR3 is 16 residues. Per the germline V gene, CDR1 is DFQATT and CDR2 is SNEGSKA (reference sequence). V lost 2 bases to trimming and J lost 0 bases; unmatched junction nucleotides: 7. CDR3 in DNA: TGCAGTGCTAGACTCACTAGCGCGTTCTCCTACAATGAGCAGTTCTTC. Its protein is CSARLTSAFSYNEQFF.

The rearrangement links TRBV20-1 to TRBJ2-7; 10 nucleotides align to TRBD2. CDR3 length equals 15 residues. Trimming at V came to 1 base and at J to 5 bases, leaving 8 bases not matched to a gene. In germline, CDR1 is DFQATT, CDR2 SNEGSKA (reference sequence). The CDR3: CSARVGSGRFDEQYF. Written as DNA, the CDR3 is TGCAGTGCTAGAGTCGGTAGCGGGAGGTTCGACGAGCAGTACTTC.

The CDR3 coding sequence is TGCAGTGCCAGACCGGGGGGCGCCGGCAATGAGCAGTTCTTC. Encoded protein: CSARPGGAGNEQFF. This chain links TRBV20-1 with TRBJ2-1; TRBD2 is a possible D gene (7 bases). CDR1 and CDR2 (germline): DFQATT, SNEGSKA (reference sequence). This CDR3 region has 14 residues. V lost 6 bases to trimming and J lost 6 bases, with 18 bases between them.

The chain uses TRBV27 and TRBJ2-3; D is possibly TRBD1 or TRBD2 (7 bases each). Deletions cut 6 bases from V and 0 bases from J, with 22 bases between. CDR1 and CDR2 from the germline V gene are MNHEY and SMNVEV (reference sequence). This CDR3 contains 18 residues. The CDR3 DNA reads TGTGCCAGCAGACGTAGGACAGGACTAGGTTATAGCACAGATACGCAGTATTTT. Protein sequence: CASRRRTGLGYSTDTQYF.

The count of this clonotype is one. The chain links TRBV12-3 or TRBV12-4 to TRBJ2-1, with a tentative D call TRBD2 (6 bases). V shed 0 bases and J shed 4 bases, with 28 bases lying between them. The CDR3 spans 21 residues. CDR3 sequence reads: CASSLASPAGWNLAEYNEQFF. The CDR3, as DNA: TGTGCCAGCAGTTTAGCGTCACCAGCGGGTTGGAATTTGGCGGAATACAATGAGCAGTTCTTC.

CDR3 in DNA: TGTGCCAGCAGTTTGGAACAAGTAACTACAGATACGCAGTATTTT. Translating it yields CASSLEQVTTDTQYF. The chain is built from TRBV28 and TRBJ2-3; D unclear. The V gene lost 3 bases and the J gene lost 3 bases, with 13 bases spanning the gap. The CDR3 is made up of 15 amino acids. Looked up from germline, CDR1 is MDHEN and CDR2 is SYDVKM.

The rearrangement links TRBV6-5 to TRBJ2-1; D is undetermined. Germline CDR1 is MNHEY and CDR2 is SVGAGI. The CDR3 is made up of 14 amino acids. Trimming took 0 bases from V and 10 from J, leaving 13 bases between them. The CDR3 bases are TGTGCCAGCAGTTACTCAACCTACATCGGCGAGCAGTTCTTC. Translated, it gives CASSYSTYIGEQFF.

This clonotype has ten or more counts. V gene TRBV29-1 combines with J gene TRBJ2-1; a weak D match, TRBD2 (6 bases). CDR1 and CDR2 from the germline V gene are SQVTM and ANQGSEA. The V end lost 4 bases, the J end lost 7 bases, and 17 bases lay between the germline ends. CDR3 length: 14 amino acids. The CDR3 DNA sequence: TGCAGCGTTGCCCCAGGGCAGGGAGGTAATGAGCAGTTCTTC. It is translated as CSVAPGQGGNEQFF.

The chain links TRBV29-1 to TRBJ2-7; a possible D gene is TRBD1 (6 bases). The CDR3 has 13 residues. Germline V lookup: CDR1 SQVTM, CDR2 ANQGSEA. Trimming cost V 3 bases and J 0 bases, with 9 bases left between them. CDR3 protein: CSVDWDISYEQYF. CDR3 coding DNA: TGCAGCGTTGACTGGGACATCTCCTACGAGCAGTACTTC.

This clonotype was seen ten or more times. V gene TRBV20-1 combines with J gene TRBJ2-5, with D perhaps matching TRBD1 or TRBD2 (6 bases each). Trimming took off 6 bases at V and 5 bases at J, with 19 bases between the two ends. Looked up from germline, CDR1 is DFQATT and CDR2 is SNEGSKA (reference sequence). This CDR3 is built from 14 residues. The CDR3 loop reads CSARGGGVVETQYF. CDR3 nucleotides: TGCAGTGCCCGTGGGGGCGGGGTGGTTGAGACCCAGTACTTC.

This clonotype came up a few times. This rearrangement joins TRBV18 to TRBJ1-2; D is possibly TRBD1 (6 bases). This CDR3 has 16 amino acids. Germline V gives CDR1 KGHSH, CDR2 LQKENI. Deletions cut 4 bases from V and 3 bases from J, with 18 bases between. CDR3 amino acids: CASSRIQGPGDYGYTF. CDR3 nucleotide sequence: TGTGCCAGCTCACGAATACAGGGACCCGGGGACTATGGCTACACCTTC.

A few counts support this clonotype. The V gene is TRBV29-1, the J gene TRBJ2-7; 9 bases agree with TRBD1. Germline values: CDR1 SQVTM, CDR2 ANQGSEA. CDR3 length: 14 amino acids. J was trimmed by 2 bases and V by 4 bases; bases with no gene match: 6. CDR3 nucleotides: TGCAGCGTTGTTCGGGGGACAGGGCCCTACGAGCAGTACTTC. This encodes CSVVRGTGPYEQYF.

This clonotype was counted between two and nine times. This chain joins TRBV7-6 and TRBJ1-2, with D possibly being TRBD1 (5 bases). The CDR3 has 15 residues. The germline gives CDR1 SGHVS, CDR2 FNYEAQ. Trimming took off 3 bases at V and 5 bases at J, with 16 bases between the two ends. The CDR3 DNA reads as TGTGCCAGCAGCTTTGTCAGGGAACCTCGGTATGGCTACACCTTC. Its protein product is CASSFVREPRYGYTF.

The table lists this clonotype with many counts. The V and J genes are TRBV12-3 or TRBV12-4 and TRBJ2-7, with D unclear. This CDR3 region has 14 residues. The V end was cut by 1 base, the J end by 2 bases, with 9 bases between. The CDR3 coding sequence is TGTGCCAGCAGTTTAGGGCAGCCTACCTACGAGCAGTACTTC. Residues: CASSLGQPTYEQYF.

There are a few counts of this clonotype. The chain carries TRBV7-9 and TRBJ2-1; 12 bases line up with TRBD2. Losses at the gene ends were 3 bases for V and 7 bases for J; bases not matched to a gene: 4. CDR1 SEHNR and CDR2 FQNEAQ come from the germline V gene (reference sequence). The CDR3 sequence is 15 residues long. The CDR3 coding sequence is TGTGCCAGCAGCTTGATTACTAGCGGGAGGAATGAGCAGTTCTTC. Its protein product is CASSLITSGRNEQFF.

This clonotype was detected only a few times. The chain has TRBV20-1 and TRBJ1-2, with D unresolved. The V gene lost 6 bases and the J gene lost 0 bases, with 11 bases spanning the gap. The CDR3 loop spans 13 amino acids. Germline-derived CDR1 and CDR2 are DFQATT and SNEGSKA (reference sequence). CDR3 region: CSARTATNYGYTF. The CDR3 DNA sequence: TGCAGTGCCAGGACGGCCACTAACTATGGCTACACCTTC.

This clonotype was seen at least ten times. The J gene is TRBJ2-7, the V gene TRBV18; TRBD2 agrees at 8 bases. V was pared by 2 bases and J by 4 bases, with 4 bases of the junction left unmatched. Germline CDR1 reads KGHSH; CDR2 reads LQKENI. The CDR3 runs 14 residues. The CDR3 bases are TGTGCCAGCTCACCAGAAGCGGGAGCGTACGAGCAGTACTTC. This gives the protein CASSPEAGAYEQYF.